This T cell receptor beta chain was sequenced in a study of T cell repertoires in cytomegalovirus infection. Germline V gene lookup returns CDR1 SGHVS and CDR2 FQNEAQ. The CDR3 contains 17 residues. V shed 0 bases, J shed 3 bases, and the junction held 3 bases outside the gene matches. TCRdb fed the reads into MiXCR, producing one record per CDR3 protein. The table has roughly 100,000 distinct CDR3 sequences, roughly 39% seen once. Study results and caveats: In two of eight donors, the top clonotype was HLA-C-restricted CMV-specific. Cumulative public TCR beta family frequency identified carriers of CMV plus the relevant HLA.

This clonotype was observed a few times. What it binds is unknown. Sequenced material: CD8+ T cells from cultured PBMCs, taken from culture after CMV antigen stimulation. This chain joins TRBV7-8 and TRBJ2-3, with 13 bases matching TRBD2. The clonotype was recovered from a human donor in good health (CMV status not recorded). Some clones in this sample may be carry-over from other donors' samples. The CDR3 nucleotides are TGTGCCAGCAGCTTAGCGGAACTAGCGGGGGGGACAGATACGCAGTATTTT. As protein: CASSLAELAGGTDTQYF.